A selection of T cell receptor beta chains follows, all from one sample in a study of blood T cells in healthy people across ages. MiXCR was run by TCRdb on the 5' RACE reads, yielding one entry per CDR3 protein. The table shows some 760,000 distinct CDR3 sequences, with roughly 25% occurring only once. These data were also reused for a study on T cells of mothers and their children.

Material for sequencing was blood. The receptor set was obtained from a boy between 5 and 17 years old in good health. Each CDR3 is given with its conserved first and last residue. Each record gives: clone size, V gene, D gene, J gene, CDR3 protein, CDR3 DNA. A D gene is named only where the DNA matches it firmly. Clone size is given for some rows only: seen once, a few or many times, or a class if the clone is expanded.

>NA|TRBV4-3|TRBD2|TRBJ2-2
CASSQDRGLAGGPSGELFF
TGCGCCAGCAGCCAAGATCGAGGACTAGCGGGAGGGCCGTCCGGGGAGCTGTTTTTT
>few|TRBV10-2|TRBD2|TRBJ2-7
CASTGGGADYEQYF
TGCGCCAGCACCGGGGGGGGTGCGGACTACGAGCAGTACTTC
>NA|TRBV12-3/TRBV12-4|NA|TRBJ1-5
CASSLADSQPQHF
TGTGCCAGCAGTTTAGCGGACAGTCAGCCCCAGCATTTT
>few|TRBV28|NA|TRBJ2-1
CASSDYYNEQFF
TGTGCCAGCAGTGACTACTACAATGAGCAGTTCTTC
>NA|TRBV5-1|NA|TRBJ2-1
CASSLEGGLGNEQFF
TGCGCCAGCAGCCTCGAGGGGGGATTGGGGAATGAGCAGTTCTTC
>NA|TRBV5-1|NA|TRBJ2-3
CASSWALEYSADTQYF
TGCGCCAGCAGCTGGGCTCTAGAGTATTCTGCAGATACGCAGTATTTT
>many|TRBV27|NA|TRBJ1-1
CASSLGGPNTEAFF
TGTGCCAGCAGCTTGGGGGGGCCGAACACTGAAGCTTTCTTT
>few|TRBV6-5|TRBD1|TRBJ2-7
CASRLGQGAGYEQYF
TGTGCCAGCAGATTAGGACAGGGGGCGGGTTACGAGCAGTACTTC
>NA|TRBV2|TRBD2|TRBJ2-5
CASSGMAGGYQETQYF
TGTGCCAGCAGTGGCATGGCGGGAGGTTACCAAGAGACCCAGTACTTC
>NA|TRBV11-2|NA|TRBJ2-1
CASSLGARGGGHEQFF
TGTGCCAGCAGCTTGGGGGCTAGAGGGGGTGGGCATGAGCAGTTCTTC
>many|TRBV7-9|NA|TRBJ2-7
CASSLAATDSYEQYF
TGTGCCAGCAGCTTAGCTGCGACGGATTCCTACGAGCAGTACTTC
>once|TRBV10-3|TRBD1|TRBJ1-2
CAISKADRDFNYGYTF
TGTGCCATCAGTAAAGCGGACAGGGACTTTAACTATGGCTACACCTTC
>few|TRBV29-1|NA|TRBJ2-5
CSVEVVGEETQYF
TGCAGCGTTGAAGTCGTGGGGGAAGAGACCCAGTACTTC
>NA|TRBV6-5|NA|TRBJ2-1
CASKGSWTHNEQFF
TGTGCCAGCAAGGGATCCTGGACACACAATGAGCAGTTCTTC
>NA|TRBV20-1|NA|TRBJ2-1
CSARDIRGTRGYNEQFF
TGCAGTGCTAGAGATATCAGGGGGACTAGAGGTTACAATGAGCAGTTCTTC
>few|TRBV30|NA|TRBJ2-7
CASTGLPYEQYF
TGTGCCTCAACGGGACTCCCCTACGAGCAGTACTTC
>NA|TRBV7-9|NA|TRBJ2-1
CASSLISGVNEQFF
TGTGCCAGCAGCTTAATTTCTGGTGTCAATGAGCAGTTCTTC
>once|TRBV5-1|TRBD1|TRBJ2-1
CASTEGASPYNEQFF
TGCGCCAGCACCGAGGGGGCTAGCCCCTACAATGAGCAGTTCTTC
>NA|TRBV6-2/TRBV6-3|NA|TRBJ2-5
CASSYSAGSYPVGAQETQYF
TGTGCCAGCAGTTACTCGGCAGGGTCTTACCCCGTGGGGGCCCAAGAGACCCAGTACTTC
>many|TRBV12-3/TRBV12-4|TRBD1|TRBJ2-5
CASSGQEETQYF
TGTGCCAGCTCGGGACAGGAAGAGACCCAGTACTTC
>few|TRBV14|TRBD2|TRBJ2-2
CASSRGTSGNTGELFF
TGTGCCAGCAGCCGAGGGACTAGCGGGAACACCGGGGAGCTGTTTTTT
>NA|TRBV27|TRBD1|TRBJ2-1
CASSSRQGESSNEQFF
TGTGCCAGCAGTTCTAGACAGGGCGAAAGTAGCAATGAGCAGTTCTTC
>NA|TRBV5-1|NA|TRBJ2-7
CASSLGVSRANPGNYEQYF
TGCGCCAGCAGCTTGGGAGTTTCGAGAGCGAACCCTGGGAACTACGAGCAGTACTTC
>NA|TRBV20-1|NA|TRBJ2-5
CSARSVDLGAYETQYF
TGCAGTGCTAGGTCCGTCGATTTGGGGGCATACGAGACCCAGTACTTC
>NA|TRBV30|NA|TRBJ1-2
CAWSFGGGYTF
TGTGCCTGGAGCTTCGGTGGCGGCTACACCTTC
>NA|TRBV18|NA|TRBJ1-4
CASSPSGVYGNEKLFF
TGTGCCAGCTCACCCAGCGGGGTCTACGGTAATGAAAAACTGTTTTTT
>few|TRBV28|NA|TRBJ2-7
CASSFPARGGYPLSSYEQYF
TGTGCCAGCAGTTTCCCCGCAAGGGGGGGCTACCCCCTAAGCTCCTACGAGCAGTACTTC
>NA|TRBV4-1|TRBD2|TRBJ2-5
CASSQPLRTSGGRVTQYF
TGCGCCAGCAGCCAACCCCTCCGGACTAGCGGGGGGAGGGTGACCCAGTACTTC
>NA|TRBV29-1|NA|TRBJ2-5
CSVGSTLYQETQYF
TGCAGCGTTGGGAGTACCTTGTACCAAGAGACCCAGTACTTC
>few|TRBV7-2|NA|TRBJ1-4
CASSRIESNEKLFF
TGTGCCAGCAGTAGAATCGAGTCTAATGAAAAACTGTTTTTT
>NA|TRBV20-1|TRBD2|TRBJ2-3
CSATLAGGPNTQYF
TGCAGTGCCACACTAGCGGGGGGGCCGAATACGCAGTATTTT
>NA|TRBV29-1|TRBD1|TRBJ2-2
CSALQGNGELFF
TGCAGCGCCTTACAGGGGAACGGGGAGCTGTTTTTT
>many|TRBV29-1|TRBD2|TRBJ2-1
CSAAGGGSNEQFF
TGCAGCGCCGCGGGGGGCGGATCAAATGAGCAGTTCTTC
>few|TRBV7-3|NA|TRBJ2-1
CASSHNENEQFF
TGTGCCAGCAGCCACAACGAAAATGAGCAGTTCTTC
>few|TRBV20-1|NA|TRBJ1-6
CSARASGSTNSPLHF
TGCAGTGCTAGAGCGTCAGGGAGCACCAATTCACCCCTCCACTTT
>NA|TRBV10-2|NA|TRBJ2-5
CASGRGGLETQYF
TGCGCCAGCGGGCGAGGAGGGTTGGAGACCCAGTACTTC
>NA|TRBV12-3/TRBV12-4|TRBD1|TRBJ2-5
CASSPGDRGQYF
TGTGCCAGCAGTCCGGGCGACAGGGGCCAGTACTTC
>few|TRBV20-1|NA|TRBJ2-4
CSAHPSGQMSYIQYF
TGCAGTGCTCACCCATCCGGGCAGATGAGTTACATTCAGTACTTC
>few|TRBV7-8|NA|TRBJ2-1
CASSLALQAPEQFF
TGTGCCAGCAGCTTAGCGCTGCAGGCCCCCGAGCAGTTCTTC
>few|TRBV7-3|NA|TRBJ2-5
CVSSRYNYREETQYF
TGTGTCAGCAGCCGATATAATTACAGGGAAGAGACCCAGTACTTC
>NA|TRBV7-2|TRBD1|TRBJ2-7
CASSGDRPYEQYF
TGTGCCAGCAGCGGGGACAGACCCTACGAGCAGTACTTC
>once|TRBV11-2|NA|TRBJ2-5
CASSLRRRGETQYF
TGTGCCAGCAGCTTACGGCGACGGGGAGAGACCCAGTACTTC
>few|TRBV18|TRBD2|TRBJ2-7
CASSPSREVTYEQYF
TGTGCCAGCTCACCCTCGCGGGAGGTAACCTACGAGCAGTACTTC
>NA|TRBV6-2/TRBV6-3|NA|TRBJ2-5
CASSFGERTQYF
TGTGCCAGCAGCTTCGGTGAAAGGACCCAGTACTTC
>NA|TRBV19|NA|TRBJ1-5
CASSIRGFDQPQHF
TGTGCCAGTAGTATTCGGGGGTTCGATCAGCCCCAGCATTTT
>few|TRBV20-1|TRBD2|TRBJ2-7
CSARDLGLAGDEQYF
TGCAGTGCTAGAGATTTAGGACTAGCGGGAGACGAGCAGTACTTC
>NA|TRBV12-3/TRBV12-4|TRBD1|TRBJ2-4
CASSPDRGAKNIQYF
TGTGCCAGCAGCCCGGACAGGGGGGCCAAAAACATTCAGTACTTC
>NA|TRBV15|NA|TRBJ2-3
CASSRERLGTQYF
TGTGCCAGCAGCAGAGAGAGACTGGGTACGCAGTATTTT
>NA|TRBV29-1|TRBD1|TRBJ1-1
CSVPGQGKAFF
TGCAGCGTTCCTGGACAGGGGAAAGCTTTCTTT
>few|TRBV11-2|NA|TRBJ1-4
CASSFSTGEKLFF
TGTGCCAGCAGCTTTTCTACGGGTGAAAAACTGTTTTTT
>few|TRBV6-1|TRBD2|TRBJ2-3
CASPTSGSEASTDTQYF
TGTGCCAGCCCCACTAGCGGGAGTGAAGCTAGCACAGATACGCAGTATTTT
>few|TRBV20-1|TRBD1|TRBJ2-7
CSARGTGSYEQYF
TGCAGTGCTAGAGGGACAGGCTCCTACGAGCAGTACTTC
>few|TRBV6-5|NA|TRBJ1-6
CASSYSTTLSSPLHF
TGTGCCAGCAGTTACTCGACTACCCTTAGTTCACCCCTCCACTTT
>NA|TRBV7-8|NA|TRBJ2-5
CASRWGAEETQYF
TGTGCCAGCAGGTGGGGGGCGGAAGAGACCCAGTACTTC